This T cell receptor beta chain derives from a study of blood T cell repertoires in COVID-19. Study in general: COVID-19 samples collected from the United States, Italy and Spain covered acute and convalescent phases. PBMCs, B-cell-depleted T cells, or T cells provided the cDNA or gDNA that made up the material.

Authors' processing steps: The authors estimated nucleated cell counts from reference gene primer amplification. Libraries were prepared by immunoSEQ multiplex PCR; TCRdb keeps only in-frame clonotypes and omits some of them. For V, J and clone size, that table is used; D and trimming come from the DNA. The data contain some 350,000 clones, approximately 89% of them singletons. This CDR3 region has 14 residues. Germline CDR1 is DFQATT and CDR2 is SNEGSKA (reference sequence). The V and J ends lost 3 bases and 5 bases, in that order; junction bases with no gene match: 5. This chain links TRBV20-1 with TRBJ2-5; 11 bases are shared with TRBD2. The sequenced material came from peripheral blood. This receptor was taken from a woman between 18 and 29 years old who had recovered from COVID-19. This CDR3 is CSASLAGGGETQYF. The CDR3 DNA reads TGCAGTGCTAGTTTAGCGGGAGGGGGGGAGACCCAGTACTTC.